A single sample gave rise to the 30 T cell receptor beta chains below, sequenced in a study of CD8 T cells in Susac syndrome. An input of 0.5 to 1 ug of RNA was subjected to reverse transcription using random hexamers. TCRdb analysed the immunoSEQ multiplex PCR reads with MiXCR anew, one entry per CDR3 protein. The table has under 300,000 distinct CDR3 sequences, roughly 95% seen once; the top ten hold about 0.095%. The sequenced sample was CD4+ T cells from PBMCs. These receptors came from a human donor with Susac syndrome.

The chain recombines TRBV29-1 with TRBJ2-5; tentatively, D is TRBD1 (5 bases). The CDR3 length is 10 residues. V lost 7 bases and J 7 bases, leaving 10 bases between the germline ends. Germline V CDR1 and CDR2: SQVTM, ANQGSEA. The CDR3 DNA sequence: TGCAGCGGGTACCAGGGGACCCAGTACTTC. It is translated as CSGYQGTQYF.

This clonotype was detected a few times. The rearrangement uses TRBV7-6 and TRBJ1-1; D gene ambiguous. Trimming pared 1 base from V and 0 bases from J, leaving 9 bases between. CDR1 is SGHVS and CDR2 is FNYEAQ in the germline V gene. This CDR3 contains 15 residues. The CDR3: CASSLGTAMNTEAFF. The CDR3 DNA reads as TGTGCCAGCAGCTTAGGGACCGCGATGAACACTGAAGCTTTCTTT.

The V and J genes are TRBV18 and TRBJ1-2; D is unclear. Germline CDR1 KGHSH, CDR2 LQKENI. The CDR3 sequence is 14 residues long. Trimming cost V 3 bases and J 8 bases, with 16 bases left between them. Here the CDR3 reads CASSPDGRTDGYTF. The CDR3 bases are TGTGCCAGCTCACCTGACGGAAGGACCGACGGCTACACCTTC.

The chain employs TRBV7-9 and TRBJ2-7; the D is unclear. CDR1 is SEHNR and CDR2 is FQNEAQ in the germline V gene (reference sequence). The CDR3 is 11 residues long. Trimming removed 1 base at V and 9 bases at J, with 7 bases between. The CDR3 DNA sequence: TGTGCCAGCAGCTTAGGTGGGTTGCAGTACTTC. This translates into CASSLGGLQYF.

This chain links TRBV20-1 with TRBJ2-1; no firm D call. The germline gives CDR1 DFQATT, CDR2 SNEGSKA (reference sequence). The CDR3 covers 13 residues. Trimming shortened V by 5 bases and J by 5 bases, and 13 bases separated the two germline ends. CDR3 region: CSAFDSPDNEQFF. The CDR3 nucleotides read TGCAGTGCTTTTGACTCCCCCGACAATGAGCAGTTCTTC.

The V and J genes are TRBV30 and TRBJ1-1, with TRBD1 matching 7 bases. Germline V lookup: CDR1 GTSNPN, CDR2 SVGIG (reference sequence). The CDR3 spans 15 residues. V was clipped by 2 bases and J by 7 bases; unmatched bases: 13. The CDR3 coding sequence is TGTGCCTGGAGTACTCGACAGGGACCCTCATTTGAAGCTTTCTTT. Protein sequence: CAWSTRQGPSFEAFF.

J is TRBJ1-1 and V is TRBV29-1, with TRBD1 matching 8 bases. This CDR3 is built from 15 residues. The germline V gene encodes CDR1 SQVTM and CDR2 ANQGSEA. Trimming cost V 4 bases and J 1 base; bases outside gene matches: 8. For the CDR3, the DNA is TGCAGCGTTGGGGGGACCGGGACAGGGAACACTGAAGCTTTCTTT. Its protein is CSVGGTGTGNTEAFF.

The V and J genes are TRBV7-8 and TRBJ1-3, with 12 bases that match TRBD1. This CDR3 has 16 amino acids. The junction had 6 bases not matched to a gene; V was cut back by 6 bases and J by 3 bases. Germline-derived CDR1 and CDR2 are SGHVS and FQNEAQ. The CDR3 loop is CASSYRDRGLGNTIYF. CDR3 DNA: TGTGCCAGCAGTTACCGGGACAGGGGGCTTGGAAACACCATATATTTT.

The CDR3 DNA reads TGTGCCACCTGGACTCCCGCAACTAATGAAAAACTGTTTTTT. This sequence encodes CATWTPATNEKLFF. The V gene is TRBV15, the J gene TRBJ1-4; D is undetermined. Germline values: CDR1 LNHNV, CDR2 YYDKDF (reference sequence). CDR3 length: 14 amino acids. V was cut by 8 bases and J by 0 bases, with 10 bases left in between.

The CDR3 DNA follows: TGTGCCAGCAGCGTAGTGCCAGGGGGCGCGAACACTGAAGCTTTCTTT. It yields the protein CASSVVPGGANTEAFF. The chain links TRBV9 to TRBJ1-1, with TRBD1 matching over 8 bases. Germline loops: CDR1 SGDLS, CDR2 YYNGEE. After removal of 0 bases from V and 1 base from J, the junction contained 5 bases not matched to a gene. The CDR3 runs 16 residues.

In the case of this clonotype: Germline is not matched at one junction end, which may reflect a read error. V usage is TRBV12-3 or TRBV12-4 and J usage is TRBJ1-1; 8 nucleotides match TRBD1. CDR3 length: 13 residues. In DNA, the CDR3 is TGTGTCAGCAGCCTAACAGGGGGTGGTGAAGCTTTCTTT. It is translated as CVSSLTGGGEAFF.

This clonotype was seen only a few times. The gene calls are TRBV19 and TRBJ1-5; D unclear. This CDR3 comprises 14 residues. Germline CDR1 reads LNHDA; CDR2 reads SQIVND (reference sequence). Between the trimmed V and J ends, which lost 3 bases and 2 bases, there was a span of 8 bases. CDR3 in amino acids: CASSIGYGNQPQHF. The CDR3 region has the DNA TGTGCCAGTAGTATTGGATACGGCAATCAGCCCCAGCATTTT.

The V gene is TRBV15, the J gene TRBJ2-7; 8 bases align to TRBD1. CDR3 length: 14 amino acids. Germline values: CDR1 LNHNV, CDR2 YYDKDF (reference sequence). Trimming cost V 1 base and J 2 bases; bases outside gene matches: 1. The CDR3 here is CATSRGDRPYEQYF. The DNA for the CDR3 is TGTGCCACCAGCAGAGGGGACAGGCCCTACGAGCAGTACTTC. Filled out from reference TRBV15 and TRBJ2-7, the complete variable domain reads DAMVIQNPRYQVTQFGKPVTLSCSQTLNHNVMYWYQQKSSQAPKLLFHYYDKDFNNEADTPDNFQSRRPNTSFCFLDIRSPGLGDTAMYLCATSRGDRPYEQYFGPGTRLTVT.

This clonotype was recorded once. The chain employs TRBV7-9 and TRBJ1-2, with TRBD1 matching 7 bases. The CDR3 loop spans 13 amino acids. Per the germline V gene, CDR1 is SEHNR and CDR2 is FQNEAQ (reference sequence). J gave up 6 bases and V 3 bases, and 4 bases lay outside the gene matches. The CDR3 protein is CASSLTGRDGYTF. CDR3 in DNA: TGTGCCAGCAGCTTGACAGGGAGGGATGGCTACACCTTC.

The rearrangement uses TRBV7-9 and TRBJ2-1, with 7 bases lining up with TRBD1. J was trimmed by 4 bases and V by 6 bases; bases with no gene match: 9. CDR1 and CDR2 (germline): SEHNR, FQNEAQ (reference sequence). CDR3 size: 15 residues. CDR3 loop: CASSNRDSRYNEQFF. CDR3 coding DNA: TGTGCCAGCAGTAACCGGGACAGTCGGTACAATGAGCAGTTCTTC. Full variable domain (rest looked up from reference TRBV7-9 and TRBJ2-1): DTGVSQNPRHKITKRGQNVTFRCDPISEHNRLYWYRQTLGQGPEFLTYFQNEAQLEKSRLLSDRFSAERPKGSFSTLEIQRTEQGDSAMYLCASSNRDSRYNEQFFGPGTRLTVL.

This chain connects TRBV27 to TRBJ2-7; perhaps TRBD2 as D (5 bases). CDR3 length: 15 amino acids. V was clipped by 2 bases and J by 3 bases, with 14 bases between them. Germline V gene data show CDR1 as MNHEY and CDR2 as SMNVEV (reference sequence). CDR3 DNA sequence: TGTGCCAGCAGTTTAAGGGTAGCGCCTATCTACGAGCAGTACTTC. This encodes CASSLRVAPIYEQYF.

The J gene is TRBJ1-2, the V gene TRBV7-9; unclear D gene. V was pared by 1 base and J by 4 bases, with 13 bases between. The CDR3 contains 15 residues. Looked up from germline, CDR1 is SEHNR and CDR2 is FQNEAQ (reference sequence). The CDR3 coding sequence is TGTGCCAGCAGCTTAGAGCGGGGATCGAGCTATGGCTACACCTTC. It specifies CASSLERGSSYGYTF. The variable domain in full, completed from reference TRBV7-9 and TRBJ1-2, reads DTGVSQNPRHKITKRGQNVTFRCDPISEHNRLYWYRQTLGQGPEFLTYFQNEAQLEKSRLLSDRFSAERPKGSFSTLEIQRTEQGDSAMYLCASSLERGSSYGYTFGSGTRLTVV.

CDR3 protein: CASSSSRWQQNTEAFF. CDR3 in DNA: TGTGCCAGCAGCTCCAGCAGGTGGCAGCAGAACACTGAAGCTTTCTTT. The genes are TRBV13 and TRBJ1-1; D call uncertain. The CDR3 loop spans 16 amino acids. Germline values: CDR1 PRHDT, CDR2 FYEKMQ (reference sequence). Deletions cut 4 bases from V and 1 base from J, with 16 bases between.

The chain employs TRBV6-2 or TRBV6-3 and TRBJ1-1, with a possible D match to TRBD1 (6 bases). V shed 4 bases and J shed 6 bases, with 12 bases lying between them. This CDR3 spans 13 amino acids. CDR1 and CDR2 (germline): MNHEY, SVGEGT. As DNA, the CDR3 is TGTGCCAGCAGTTCACAGGGCGTGGCTGAAGCTTTCTTT. As protein: CASSSQGVAEAFF.

This rearrangement joins TRBV30 to TRBJ2-1, with TRBD2 matching over 7 bases. Germline V gene data show CDR1 as GTSNPN and CDR2 as SVGIG (reference sequence). The CDR3 has 15 amino acids. After removal of 5 bases from V and 2 bases from J, the junction contained 9 bases not matched to a gene. CDR3 amino acids: CAWGGSLAAYNEQFF. The CDR3 DNA reads as TGTGCCTGGGGTGGATCTCTAGCGGCCTACAATGAGCAGTTCTTC.

The chain uses TRBV29-1 and TRBJ2-1, with D maybe TRBD2 (6 bases). Trimming pared 7 bases from V and 10 bases from J, leaving 14 bases between. CDR1 and CDR2 (germline): SQVTM, ANQGSEA. CDR3 length: 11 residues. Here the CDR3 reads CSAGSGVEQFF. The CDR3 coding sequence is TGCAGCGCTGGTAGCGGAGTCGAGCAGTTCTTC.

In its sample, this clonotype was seen once. The J gene is TRBJ2-7, the V gene TRBV28; maybe TRBD1 (7 bases). V lost 5 bases and J lost 5, with 16 bases in between. CDR1 is MDHEN and CDR2 is SYDVKM in the germline V gene. The CDR3 sequence is 14 residues long. The CDR3 spells CASSQGGQVDEQYF. The DNA for the CDR3 is TGTGCCAGCAGTCAGGGGGGACAAGTAGACGAGCAGTACTTC. Full variable domain (remainder filled in from reference TRBV28 and TRBJ2-7): DVKVTQSSRYLVKRTGEKVFLECVQDMDHENMFWYRQDPGLGLRLIYFSYDVKMKEKGDIPEGYSVSREKKERFSLILESASTNQTSMYLCASSQGGQVDEQYFGPGTRLTVT.

This clonotype was found once. The chain is built from TRBV29-1 and TRBJ1-2; no clear D. Germline CDR1 is SQVTM and CDR2 is ANQGSEA. The CDR3 sequence is 13 residues long. V shed 4 bases and J shed 7 bases, with 16 bases lying between them. The DNA of the CDR3 is TGCAGCGTTGGGCTAGGCAGCTTGAGTGGCTACACCTTC. Translation: CSVGLGSLSGYTF. Supplemented by reference TRBV29-1 and TRBJ1-2, the full variable domain reads SAVISQKPSRDICQRGTSLTIQCQVDSQVTMMFWYRQQPGQSLTLIATANQGSEATYESGFVIDKFPISRPNLTFSTLTVSNMSPEDSSIYLCSVGLGSLSGYTFGSGTRLTVV.

This sequence joins TRBV5-4 and TRBJ2-1; a possible D gene is TRBD2 (6 bases). This CDR3 is built from 14 residues. Trimming pared 4 bases from V and 5 bases from J, leaving 13 bases between. CDR1 is SGHNT, CDR2 YYREEE, per germline (reference sequence). CDR3 DNA: TGTGCCAGCAGCCAGGGACTCTCACACAATGAGCAGTTCTTC. The encoded protein is CASSQGLSHNEQFF.

The chain links TRBV5-6 to TRBJ1-5; 8 positions agree with TRBD1. This CDR3 has 16 amino acids. V lost 4 bases to trimming and J lost 2 bases; unmatched junction nucleotides: 8. Germline CDR1 SGHDT, CDR2 YYEEEE. The CDR3 region is CASSLRTGLGNQPQHF. In DNA form, the CDR3 reads TGTGCCAGCAGCCTAAGGACAGGGTTAGGCAATCAGCCCCAGCATTTT.

The V gene is TRBV15, the J gene TRBJ2-2, with TRBD2 identical over 10 bases. From germline, CDR1 is LNHNV and CDR2 YYDKDF (reference sequence). This CDR3 is 16 amino acids long. J gave up 7 bases and V 2 bases, and 7 bases lay outside the gene matches. CDR3 loop: CATSRSSGRMGGELFF. The CDR3 bases are TGTGCCACCAGCAGAAGTAGCGGGAGGATGGGCGGGGAGCTGTTTTTT.

The V and J genes are TRBV5-6 and TRBJ1-2, with D unresolved. Trimming removed 0 bases from V and 5 bases from J, with 8 bases in between. This CDR3 spans 13 amino acids. Per germline, CDR1 SGHDT and CDR2 YYEEEE. For the CDR3, the DNA is TGTGCCAGCAGCTTGGGTGAGGCTTATGGCTACACCTTC. This gives the protein CASSLGEAYGYTF.

V usage is TRBV6-5 and J usage is TRBJ1-2; D gene uncertain. Trimming shortened V by 6 bases and J by 7 bases, and 15 bases separated the two germline ends. The CDR3 has 13 residues. Germline CDR1 reads MNHEY; CDR2 reads SVGAGI. The CDR3, as DNA: TGTGCCAGCAGGTACCGGGCGGCACTTGGCTACACCTTC. It yields the protein CASRYRAALGYTF.

V usage is TRBV5-1 and J usage is TRBJ1-1, with D unclear. This CDR3 spans 13 amino acids. The germline gives CDR1 SGHRS, CDR2 YFSETQ. With 4 bases removed from V and 0 bases from J, the gap between germline ends came to 7 bases. The CDR3 sequence is CASSKLLNTEAFF. The CDR3 nucleotides read TGCGCCAGCAGCAAGCTACTGAACACTGAAGCTTTCTTT.

In the case of this clonotype: Its ends do not fully match the called genes, so a read error is possible. The V call is TRBV7-7, the J call TRBJ2-5; D may be TRBD1 (5 bases). This CDR3 region has 16 residues. Germline CDR1 and CDR2: SSHAT and FNYEAQ (reference sequence). This CDR3 is CASSLGSRVSGETQYF. The CDR3 DNA reads as TGTGCTAGCAGCTTAGGGTCCAGGGTTAGTGGAGAGACCCAGTACTTC. Variable domain in full (rest from reference TRBV7-7 and TRBJ2-5): GAGVSQSPRYKVTKRGQDVTLRCDPISSHATLYWYQQALGQGPEFLTYFNYEAQPDKSGLPSDRFSAERPEGSISTLTIQRTEQRDSAMYRCASSLGSRVSGETQYFGPGTRLLVL.